These 11 T cell receptor beta chains were all obtained from the same sample, sequenced in a study of Ad26.COV2.S vaccination and SARS-CoV-2 variants. Method: immunoSEQ multiplex PCR; TCRdb's copy keeps in-frame clones and lacks some. The sample lists roughly 100,000 clones; over 70% were seen once. Specimen: peripheral blood, collected after recovery from COVID-19. These receptors all stem from a human donor who had recovered from COVID-19.

The rearrangement links TRBV28 to TRBJ1-6; D possibly corresponds to TRBD1 (6 bases). V lost 10 bases and J 5 bases, leaving 27 bases between the germline ends. The V gene's germline CDR1 is MDHEN and CDR2 SYDVKM. The CDR3 consists of 18 residues. The CDR3, as DNA: TGTGCCACCTCATTCTCCCGAACAGGGCTTCAAAATAATTCACCCCTCCACTTT. Its protein is CATSFSRTGLQNNSPLHF.

The chain joins TRBV11-2 to TRBJ2-1; TRBD2 agrees at 8 bases. Germline V lookup: CDR1 SGHAT, CDR2 FQNNGV. The length of the CDR3 is 16 residues. The J segment lost 2 bases and the V segment lost 1 base, leaving 4 bases of the junction unmatched. CDR3 in DNA: TGTGCCAGCAGCTTAGCACAGCGGGGGCCCTACAATGAGCAGTTCTTC. Residues: CASSLAQRGPYNEQFF.

This clone occurred once. The CDR3 is CATSDSTGRNTGELFF. The CDR3, as DNA: TGTGCCACCAGTGATTCTACAGGGCGGAACACCGGGGAGCTGTTTTTT. The rearrangement joins TRBV24-1 to TRBJ2-2, with D perhaps matching TRBD1 (6 bases). Germline CDR1 is KGHDR and CDR2 is SFDVKD. V lost 2 bases and J 1 base, leaving 10 bases between the germline ends. The CDR3 loop spans 16 amino acids.

The rearrangement joins TRBV6-5 to TRBJ2-5, with 13 positions matching TRBD2. Germline lookup yields CDR1 MNHEY and CDR2 SVGAGI. With 7 bases clipped from V and 5 bases from J, the junction kept 7 bases outside the gene matches. The CDR3 runs 15 residues. CDR3 residues: CASNPRTSGGETQYF. The CDR3 region has the DNA TGTGCCAGCAACCCCCGGACTAGCGGGGGTGAGACCCAGTACTTC.

J is TRBJ1-1 and V is TRBV7-9; possible D gene TRBD1, 5 bases. This CDR3 is 13 amino acids long. V shed 7 bases and J shed 3 bases, with 12 bases lying between them. From germline, CDR1 is SEHNR and CDR2 FQNEAQ (reference sequence). The CDR3 bases are TGTGCCAGCACTGGTCCGGGGGACACTGAAGCTTTCTTT. It translates to CASTGPGDTEAFF.

This clone appeared once. The chain employs TRBV5-1 and TRBJ2-2, with TRBD1 matching over 7 bases. Germline V gene data show CDR1 as SGHRS and CDR2 as YFSETQ. Germline trimming cut 4 bases from V and 5 bases from J; bases unmatched to any gene: 5. CDR3 length: 14 residues. CDR3 DNA sequence: TGCGCCAGCAGCCGGGACAGAGAAACCGGGGAGCTGTTTTTT. Its protein product is CASSRDRETGELFF. The whole variable domain, filled in from reference TRBV5-1 and TRBJ2-2, reads KAGVTQTPRYLIKTRGQQVTLSCSPISGHRSVSWYQQTPGQGLQFLFEYFSETQRNKGNFPGRFSGRQFSNSRSEMNVSTLELGDSALYLCASSRDRETGELFFGEGSRLTVL.

The chain combines TRBV19 with TRBJ1-4; TRBD1 agrees at 8 bases. Germline values: CDR1 LNHDA, CDR2 SQIVND (reference sequence). This CDR3 has 15 residues. V lost 4 bases, J lost 7 bases, and 8 bases stayed unmatched. The CDR3 reads CASSTPGTGGEKLFF. CDR3 coding DNA: TGTGCCAGTAGTACCCCCGGGACAGGCGGTGAAAAACTGTTTTTT.

The chain has TRBV28 and TRBJ1-2, with TRBD1 matching over 8 bases. The ends lost 3 bases at V and 4 bases at J; junction bases unmatched: 16. Per germline, CDR1 MDHEN and CDR2 SYDVKM. CDR3 length: 18 amino acids. CDR3 sequence: CASSFGARGRRIAYGYTF. CDR3 sequence (DNA): TGTGCCAGCAGTTTCGGTGCCAGGGGGCGCCGGATAGCCTATGGCTACACCTTC.

The rearrangement links TRBV12-3 or TRBV12-4 to TRBJ2-2, with D hard to call. CDR3 size: 13 residues. V was pared by 3 bases and J by 6 bases, with 8 bases between. CDR3 coding DNA: TGTGCCAGCAGTTTCGGGTTGGCCGGGGAGCTGTTTTTT. Protein product: CASSFGLAGELFF.

The genes are TRBV12-3 or TRBV12-4 and TRBJ2-1; D gene ambiguous. V lost 3 bases to trimming and J lost 3 bases, with 6 bases between them. The length of the CDR3 is 13 residues. The CDR3 loop reads CASSLGNYNEQFF. CDR3 nucleotide sequence: TGTGCCAGCAGTTTGGGTAACTACAATGAGCAGTTCTTC.

The rearrangement links TRBV25-1 to TRBJ2-5, with D possibly TRBD1 on 5 matching bases. Germline values: CDR1 MGHDK, CDR2 SYGVNS. The CDR3 length is 16 residues. Trimming removed 0 bases at V and 5 bases at J, with 16 bases between. The DNA for the CDR3 is TGTGCCAGCAGTGAATATGGTGAAGGGAAGGGGGAGACCCAGTACTTC. Encoded protein: CASSEYGEGKGETQYF.